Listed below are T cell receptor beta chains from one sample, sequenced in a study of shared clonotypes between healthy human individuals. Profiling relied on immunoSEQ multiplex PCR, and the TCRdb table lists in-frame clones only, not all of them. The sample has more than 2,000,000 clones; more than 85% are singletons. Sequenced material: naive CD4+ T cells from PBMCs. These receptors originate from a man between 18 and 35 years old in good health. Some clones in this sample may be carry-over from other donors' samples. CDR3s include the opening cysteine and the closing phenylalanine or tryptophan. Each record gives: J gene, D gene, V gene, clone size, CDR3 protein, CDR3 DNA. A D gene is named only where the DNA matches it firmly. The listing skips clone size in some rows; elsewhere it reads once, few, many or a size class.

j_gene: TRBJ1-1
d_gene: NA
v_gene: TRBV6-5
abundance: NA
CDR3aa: CASSYSAGNTEAFF
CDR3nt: TGTGCCAGCAGTTATTCGGCCGGGAACACTGAAGCTTTCTTT

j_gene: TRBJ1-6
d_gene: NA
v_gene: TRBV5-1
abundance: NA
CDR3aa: CASSFGDSPLHF
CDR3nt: TGCGCCAGCAGCTTCGGGGATTCACCCCTCCACTTT

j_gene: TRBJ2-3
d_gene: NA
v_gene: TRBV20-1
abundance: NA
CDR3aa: CSAEGTDTQYF
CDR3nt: TGCAGTGCCGAGGGGACAGATACGCAGTATTTT

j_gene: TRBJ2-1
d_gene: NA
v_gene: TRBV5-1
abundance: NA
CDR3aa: CASSREGPFANNEQFF
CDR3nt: TGCGCCAGCAGCCGAGAGGGGCCCTTCGCCAACAATGAGCAGTTCTTC

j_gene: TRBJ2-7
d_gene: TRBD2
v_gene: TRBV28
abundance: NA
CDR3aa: CASRPYSAGGAYEQYF
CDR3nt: TGTGCCAGCAGGCCGTACTCAGCGGGAGGGGCCTACGAGCAGTACTTC

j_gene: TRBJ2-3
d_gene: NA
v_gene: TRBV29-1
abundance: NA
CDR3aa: CSVPPRTQNTDTQYF
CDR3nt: TGCAGCGTTCCCCCGCGGACTCAAAACACAGATACGCAGTATTTT

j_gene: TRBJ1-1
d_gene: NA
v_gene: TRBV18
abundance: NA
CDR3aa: CASSPTDENTEAFF
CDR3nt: TGTGCCAGCTCACCAACAGACGAGAACACTGAAGCTTTCTTT

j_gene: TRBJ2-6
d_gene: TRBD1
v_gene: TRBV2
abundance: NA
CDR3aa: CASSPTRGPRSGANVLTF
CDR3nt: TGTGCCAGCAGTCCAACCAGGGGGCCCCGTTCTGGGGCCAACGTCCTGACTTTC

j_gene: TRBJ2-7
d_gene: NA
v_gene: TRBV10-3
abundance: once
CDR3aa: CAIWSGVHEQYF
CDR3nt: TGTGCCATCTGGAGCGGAGTCCACGAGCAGTACTTC

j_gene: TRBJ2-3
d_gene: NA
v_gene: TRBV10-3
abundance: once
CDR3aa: CAISRDFSTDTQYF
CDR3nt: TGTGCCATCAGTCGGGACTTTAGCACAGATACGCAGTATTTT

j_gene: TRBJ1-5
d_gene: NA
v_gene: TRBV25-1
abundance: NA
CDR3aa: CASSEDLANQPQHF
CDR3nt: TGTGCCAGCAGTGAGGACCTAGCCAATCAGCCCCAGCATTTT

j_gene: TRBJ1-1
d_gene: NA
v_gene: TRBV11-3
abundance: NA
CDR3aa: CASSLGGMGEAFF
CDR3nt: TGTGCCAGCAGCTTAGGAGGGATGGGTGAAGCTTTCTTT

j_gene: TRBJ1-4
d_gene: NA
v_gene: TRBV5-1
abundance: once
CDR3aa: CASSLQGTNEKLFF
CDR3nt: TGCGCCAGCAGCTTGCAGGGGACTAATGAAAAACTGTTTTTT

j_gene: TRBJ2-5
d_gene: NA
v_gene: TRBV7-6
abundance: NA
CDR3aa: CASSSQTGSGTQYF
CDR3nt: TGTGCCAGCAGCTCGCAAACAGGGTCAGGGACCCAGTACTTC

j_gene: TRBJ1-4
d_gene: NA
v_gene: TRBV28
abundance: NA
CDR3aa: CASSHGQTLISRLFF
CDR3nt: TGTGCCAGCAGCCACGGACAGACCCTTATTTCGCGTCTGTTTTTT

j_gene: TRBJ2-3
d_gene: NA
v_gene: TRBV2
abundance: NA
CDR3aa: CASRAQGGPTDTQYF
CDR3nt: TGTGCCAGCAGGGCACAGGGGGGGCCCACAGATACGCAGTATTTT

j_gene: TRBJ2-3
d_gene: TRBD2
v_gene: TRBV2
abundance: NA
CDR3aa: CASKGAGLVTDTQYF
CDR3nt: TGTGCCAGCAAAGGGGCGGGACTAGTAACCGATACGCAGTATTTT

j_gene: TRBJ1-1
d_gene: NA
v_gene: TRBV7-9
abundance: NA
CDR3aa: CASSFGLARNTEAFF
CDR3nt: TGTGCCAGCAGCTTCGGGCTGGCCAGGAACACTGAAGCTTTCTTT

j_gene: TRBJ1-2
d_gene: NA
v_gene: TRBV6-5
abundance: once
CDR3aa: CASKETGDGYTF
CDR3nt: TGTGCCAGCAAGGAGACAGGTGATGGCTACACCTTC

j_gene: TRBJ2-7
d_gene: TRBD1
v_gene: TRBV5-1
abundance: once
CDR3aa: CASSLGDRGREQYF
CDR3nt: TGCGCCAGCAGCTTGGGGGACAGGGGGCGCGAGCAGTACTTC

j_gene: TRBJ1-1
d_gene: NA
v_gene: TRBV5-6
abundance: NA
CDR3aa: CASSLRSNTEAFF
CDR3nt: TGTGCCAGCAGCTTGAGGTCTAACACTGAAGCTTTCTTT

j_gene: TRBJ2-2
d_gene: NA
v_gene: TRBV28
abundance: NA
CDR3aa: CASSLFGTLNTGELFF
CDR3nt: TGTGCCAGCAGTTTATTCGGGACTCTTAACACCGGGGAGCTGTTTTTT

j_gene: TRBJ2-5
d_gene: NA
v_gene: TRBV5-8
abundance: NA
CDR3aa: CASSFQQETQYF
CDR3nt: TGTGCCAGCAGCTTCCAACAAGAGACCCAGTACTTC

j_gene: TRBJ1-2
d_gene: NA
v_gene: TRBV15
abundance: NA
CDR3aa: CATSTPEPNYGYTF
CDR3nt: TGTGCCACCAGCACTCCGGAGCCAAACTATGGCTACACCTTC

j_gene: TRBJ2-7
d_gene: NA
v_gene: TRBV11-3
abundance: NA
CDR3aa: CASSRGSYEQYF
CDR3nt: TGTGCCAGCAGTCGTGGGTCCTACGAGCAGTACTTC

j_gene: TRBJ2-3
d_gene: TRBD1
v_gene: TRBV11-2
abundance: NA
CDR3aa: CASSLLQGATDTQYF
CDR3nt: TGTGCCAGCAGCTTATTACAGGGGGCGACAGATACGCAGTATTTT

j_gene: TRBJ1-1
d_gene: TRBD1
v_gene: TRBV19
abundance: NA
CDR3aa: CASSMSQGVNTEAFF
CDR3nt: TGTGCCAGTAGTATGTCCCAGGGGGTGAACACTGAAGCTTTCTTT

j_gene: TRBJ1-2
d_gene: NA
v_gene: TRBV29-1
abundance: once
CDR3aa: CSVERQSVYGYTF
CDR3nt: TGCAGCGTGGAGAGACAGTCGGTCTATGGCTACACCTTC

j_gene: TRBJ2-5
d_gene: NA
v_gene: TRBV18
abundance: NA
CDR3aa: CASSPAAVGETQYF
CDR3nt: TGTGCCAGCTCACCTGCCGCGGTCGGGGAGACCCAGTACTTC

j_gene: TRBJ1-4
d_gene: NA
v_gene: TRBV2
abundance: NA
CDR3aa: CASRKRMVDEKLFF
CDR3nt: TGTGCCAGCAGGAAGAGGATGGTTGACGAAAAACTGTTTTTT

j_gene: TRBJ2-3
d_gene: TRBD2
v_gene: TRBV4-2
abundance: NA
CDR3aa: CASSRVSGSWADTQYF
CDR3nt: TGTGCCAGCAGCCGAGTTAGCGGGAGTTGGGCAGATACGCAGTATTTT

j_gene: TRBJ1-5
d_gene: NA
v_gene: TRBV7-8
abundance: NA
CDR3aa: CASSLEGQLVSQPQHF
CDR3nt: TGTGCCAGCAGCTTAGAAGGACAGTTGGTTTCTCAGCCCCAGCATTTT

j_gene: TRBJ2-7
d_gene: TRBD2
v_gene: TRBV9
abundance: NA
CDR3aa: CASSVGTSGSATF
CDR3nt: TGTGCCAGCAGCGTAGGGACTAGCGGGAGTGCGACCTTC

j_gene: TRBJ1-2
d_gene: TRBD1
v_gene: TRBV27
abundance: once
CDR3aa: CASRPTGANYGYTF
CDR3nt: TGTGCCAGCAGACCAACAGGGGCTAACTATGGCTACACCTTC

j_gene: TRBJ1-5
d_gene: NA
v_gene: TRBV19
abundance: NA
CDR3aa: CASSIDWVVNQPQHF
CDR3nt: TGTGCCAGTAGTATAGATTGGGTGGTCAATCAGCCCCAGCATTTT

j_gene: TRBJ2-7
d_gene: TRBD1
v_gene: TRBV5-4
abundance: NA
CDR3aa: CASSVGQGAIYEQYF
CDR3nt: TGTGCCAGCAGCGTCGGACAGGGGGCCATCTACGAGCAGTACTTC

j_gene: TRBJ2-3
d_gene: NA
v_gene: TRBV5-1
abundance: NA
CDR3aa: CASSPGTESTDTQYF
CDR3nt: TGCGCCAGCAGCCCGGGGACTGAAAGCACAGATACGCAGTATTTT

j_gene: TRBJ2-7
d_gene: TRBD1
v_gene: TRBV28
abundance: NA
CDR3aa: CASRSPGGYEQYF
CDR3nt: TGTGCCAGCAGGAGTCCAGGGGGCTACGAGCAGTACTTC

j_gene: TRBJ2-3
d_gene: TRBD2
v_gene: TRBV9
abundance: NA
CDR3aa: CASSARLAPDTQYF
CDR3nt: TGTGCCAGCAGCGCACGACTAGCTCCAGATACGCAGTATTTT

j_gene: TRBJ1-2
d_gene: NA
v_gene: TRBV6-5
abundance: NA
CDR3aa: CASSYNLGLPSYGYTF
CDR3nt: TGTGCCAGCAGTTACAACTTGGGACTACCCTCCTATGGCTACACCTTC

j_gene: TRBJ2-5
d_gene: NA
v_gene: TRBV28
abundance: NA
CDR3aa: CASSAQEETQYF
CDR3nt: TGTGCCAGCAGTGCTCAAGAGGAGACCCAGTACTTC

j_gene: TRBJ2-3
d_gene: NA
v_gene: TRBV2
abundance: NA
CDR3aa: CASNRGDTQYF
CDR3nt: TGTGCCAGCAATAGGGGAGATACGCAGTATTTT

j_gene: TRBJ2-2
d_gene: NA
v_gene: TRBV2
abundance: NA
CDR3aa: CASSSGGANTGELFF
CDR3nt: TGTGCCAGCAGCTCGGGGGGCGCGAACACCGGGGAGCTGTTTTTT

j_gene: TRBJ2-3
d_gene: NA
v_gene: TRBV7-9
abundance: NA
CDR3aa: CASSPYSVDGDTQYF
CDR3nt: TGTGCCAGCAGCCCCTATAGTGTGGACGGAGATACGCAGTATTTT

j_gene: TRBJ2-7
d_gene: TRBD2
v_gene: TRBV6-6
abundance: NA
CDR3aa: CASSGLAGSYEQYF
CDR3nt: TGTGCCAGCAGTGGACTAGCGGGCTCCTACGAGCAGTACTTC

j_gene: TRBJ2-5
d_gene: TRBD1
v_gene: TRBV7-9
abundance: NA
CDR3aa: CASSQKAMTGEETQYF
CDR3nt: TGTGCCAGCAGCCAGAAAGCCATGACAGGGGAAGAGACCCAGTACTTC

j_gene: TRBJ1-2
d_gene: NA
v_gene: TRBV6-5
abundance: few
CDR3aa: CASSLFRQDVYGYTF
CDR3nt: TGTGCCAGCAGCCTTTTTCGACAGGATGTCTATGGCTACACCTTC

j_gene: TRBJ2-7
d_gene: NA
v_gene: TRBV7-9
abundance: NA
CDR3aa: CASGDRGQSYEQYF
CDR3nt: TGTGCCAGCGGCGACCGGGGGCAATCGTACGAGCAGTACTTC

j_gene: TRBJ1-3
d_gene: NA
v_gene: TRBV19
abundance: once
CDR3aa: CASNTASSGNTIYF
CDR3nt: TGTGCCAGTAATACAGCGAGCTCTGGAAACACCATATATTTT

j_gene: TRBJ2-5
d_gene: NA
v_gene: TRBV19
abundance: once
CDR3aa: CASTSSGAGETQYF
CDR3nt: TGTGCCAGTACCTCCTCCGGCGCGGGAGAGACCCAGTACTTC

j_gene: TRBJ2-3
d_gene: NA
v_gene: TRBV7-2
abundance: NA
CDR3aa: CASSLASRRADTQYF
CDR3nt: TGTGCCAGCAGCTTAGCCTCCCGCAGGGCAGATACGCAGTATTTT

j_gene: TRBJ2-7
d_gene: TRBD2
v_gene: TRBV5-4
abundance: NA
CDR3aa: CASSSGTSGRHSYEQYF
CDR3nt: TGTGCCAGCAGCTCAGGGACTAGCGGGAGGCACTCCTACGAGCAGTACTTC

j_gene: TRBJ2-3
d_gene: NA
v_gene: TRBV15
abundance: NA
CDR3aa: CATSRDFGPGLQYF
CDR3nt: TGTGCCACCAGCAGAGATTTCGGGCCGGGACTGCAGTATTTT

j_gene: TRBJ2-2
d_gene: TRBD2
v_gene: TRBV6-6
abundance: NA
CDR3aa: CASSLRLADTGELFF
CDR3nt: TGTGCCAGCAGTTTGAGGCTAGCGGACACCGGGGAGCTGTTTTTT

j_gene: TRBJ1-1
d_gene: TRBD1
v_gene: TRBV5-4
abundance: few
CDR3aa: CASRPTGGTEAFF
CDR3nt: TGTGCCAGCAGGCCTACAGGGGGCACTGAAGCTTTCTTT

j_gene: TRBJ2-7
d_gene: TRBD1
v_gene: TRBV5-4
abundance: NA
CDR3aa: CASSLTGQGIYEQYF
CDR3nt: TGTGCCAGCAGCTTGACGGGACAGGGGATCTACGAGCAGTACTTC

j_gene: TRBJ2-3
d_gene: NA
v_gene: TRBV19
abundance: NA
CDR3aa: CASSIDRATDTQYF
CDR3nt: TGTGCCAGTAGTATAGATCGGGCCACAGATACGCAGTATTTT

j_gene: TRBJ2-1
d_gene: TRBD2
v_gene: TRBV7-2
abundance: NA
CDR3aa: CASSLGRALYNEQFF
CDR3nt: TGTGCCAGCAGCTTGGGGAGGGCTCTCTACAATGAGCAGTTCTTC

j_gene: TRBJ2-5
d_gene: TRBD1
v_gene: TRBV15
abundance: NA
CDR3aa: CATSRVTGGTETQYF
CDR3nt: TGTGCCACCAGCAGAGTGACAGGGGGTACGGAGACCCAGTACTTC

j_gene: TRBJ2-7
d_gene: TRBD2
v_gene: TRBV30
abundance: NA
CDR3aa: CAWSPGGGPYEQYF
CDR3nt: TGTGCCTGGAGCCCCGGCGGGGGGCCCTACGAGCAGTACTTC